This T cell receptor (beta chain) originates from a study of blood T cell repertoires in COVID-19. Overall study context: Acute-phase and convalescent COVID-19 samples originated in the United States, Italy and Spain. T cells, B-cell-depleted T cells, or PBMCs supplied cDNA or gDNA.

Original analysis: Amplification with reference gene primers provided the estimates of nucleated cell counts. The method was immunoSEQ multiplex PCR; TCRdb's version includes in-frame clones alone and lacks a portion of them. The DNA was the basis for D and trimming; V, J and clone size are from that table. This table has around 110,000 clones, 80% appearing once. This clone has a single count. Sequencing was performed on peripheral blood. This clonotype was sampled from a man between 60 and 75 years old with active or convalescent COVID-19.

In DNA, the CDR3 is TGCGCCAGCAGCTTGGAACCGGCGGGAGGGTCTGGTAATGAGCAGTTCTTC. Translation: CASSLEPAGGSGNEQFF. The J gene is TRBJ2-1, the V gene TRBV5-1, with TRBD2 matching over 9 bases. V lost 0 bases to trimming and J lost 7 bases; unmatched junction nucleotides: 11. The CDR3 has 17 residues. CDR1 and CDR2 from the germline V gene are SGHRS and YFSETQ.